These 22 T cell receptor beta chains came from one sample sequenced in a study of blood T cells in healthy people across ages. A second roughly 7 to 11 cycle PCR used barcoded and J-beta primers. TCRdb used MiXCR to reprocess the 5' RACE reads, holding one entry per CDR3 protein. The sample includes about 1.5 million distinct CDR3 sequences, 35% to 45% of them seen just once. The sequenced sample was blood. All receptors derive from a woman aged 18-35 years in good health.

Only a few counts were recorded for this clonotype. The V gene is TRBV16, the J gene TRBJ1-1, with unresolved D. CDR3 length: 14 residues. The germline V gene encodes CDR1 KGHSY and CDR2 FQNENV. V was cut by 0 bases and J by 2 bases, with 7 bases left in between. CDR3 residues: CASSQSGPNTEAFF. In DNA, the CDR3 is TGTGCCAGCAGCCAATCCGGGCCTAACACTGAAGCTTTCTTT.

CDR3 sequence: CSAKMTHNEQFF. In DNA form, the CDR3 reads TGCAGTGCCAAAATGACCCACAATGAGCAGTTCTTC. The chain has TRBV20-1 and TRBJ2-1; D uncertain. Germline V gene data show CDR1 as DFQATT and CDR2 as SNEGSKA (reference sequence). Deletions cut 6 bases from V and 5 bases from J, with 11 bases between. CDR3 size: 12 residues.

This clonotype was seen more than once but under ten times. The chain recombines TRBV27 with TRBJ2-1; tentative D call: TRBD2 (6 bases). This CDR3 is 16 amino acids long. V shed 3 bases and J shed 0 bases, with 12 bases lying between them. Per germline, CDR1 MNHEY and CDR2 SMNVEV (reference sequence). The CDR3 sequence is CASSLLYGSSYNEQFF. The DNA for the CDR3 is TGTGCCAGCAGTTTGCTTTACGGGAGCTCCTACAATGAGCAGTTCTTC.

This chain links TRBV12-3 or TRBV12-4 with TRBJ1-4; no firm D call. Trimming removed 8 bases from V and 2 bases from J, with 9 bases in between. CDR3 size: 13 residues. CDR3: CASRSETNEKLFF. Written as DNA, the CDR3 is TGTGCCAGCCGAAGTGAGACTAATGAAAAACTGTTTTTT.

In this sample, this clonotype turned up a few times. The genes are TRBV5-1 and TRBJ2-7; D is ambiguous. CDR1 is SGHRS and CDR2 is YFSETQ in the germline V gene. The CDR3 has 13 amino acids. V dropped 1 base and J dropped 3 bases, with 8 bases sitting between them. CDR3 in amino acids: CASSLWSNYEQYF. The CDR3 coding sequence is TGCGCCAGCAGCTTGTGGTCGAACTACGAGCAGTACTTC.

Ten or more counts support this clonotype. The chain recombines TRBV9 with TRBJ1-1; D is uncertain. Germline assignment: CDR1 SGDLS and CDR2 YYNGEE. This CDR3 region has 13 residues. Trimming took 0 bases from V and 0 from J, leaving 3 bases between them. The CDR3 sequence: CASSVAMNTEAFF. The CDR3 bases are TGTGCCAGCAGCGTAGCGATGAACACTGAAGCTTTCTTT.

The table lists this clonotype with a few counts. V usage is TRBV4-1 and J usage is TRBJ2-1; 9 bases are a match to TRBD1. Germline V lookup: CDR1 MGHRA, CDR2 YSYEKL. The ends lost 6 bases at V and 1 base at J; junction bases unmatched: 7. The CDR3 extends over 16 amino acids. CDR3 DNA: TGCGCCAGCAGACAACCGGACAGGGGATCCTACAATGAGCAGTTCTTC. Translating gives CASRQPDRGSYNEQFF.

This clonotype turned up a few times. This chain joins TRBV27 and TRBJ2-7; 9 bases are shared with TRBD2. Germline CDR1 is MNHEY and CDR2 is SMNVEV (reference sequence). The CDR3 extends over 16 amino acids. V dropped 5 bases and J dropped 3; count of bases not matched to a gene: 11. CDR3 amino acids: CASSESSGTSFYEQYF. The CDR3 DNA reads TGTGCCAGCAGTGAATCCTCCGGGACTAGCTTCTACGAGCAGTACTTC.

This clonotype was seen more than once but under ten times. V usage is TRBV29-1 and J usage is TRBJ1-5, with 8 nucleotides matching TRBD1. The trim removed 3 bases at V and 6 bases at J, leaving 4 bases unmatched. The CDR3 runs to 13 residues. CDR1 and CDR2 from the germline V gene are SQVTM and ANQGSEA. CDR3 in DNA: TGCAGCGTTGAGACAGGGGCGAGTCAGCCCCAGCATTTT. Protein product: CSVETGASQPQHF. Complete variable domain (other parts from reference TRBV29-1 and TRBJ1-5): SAVISQKPSRDICQRGTSLTIQCQVDSQVTMMFWYRQQPGQSLTLIATANQGSEATYESGFVIDKFPISRPNLTFSTLTVSNMSPEDSSIYLCSVETGASQPQHFGDGTRLSIL.

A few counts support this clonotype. CDR3 bases: TGCGCCAGCAGCACAAGGATGGGGCGATACAATGAGCAGTTCTTC. It codes for CASSTRMGRYNEQFF. The rearrangement uses TRBV5-1 and TRBJ2-1; maybe TRBD1 (5 bases). CDR1 is SGHRS, CDR2 YFSETQ, per germline. V dropped 4 bases and J dropped 4 bases, with 15 bases sitting between them. The CDR3 loop spans 15 amino acids.

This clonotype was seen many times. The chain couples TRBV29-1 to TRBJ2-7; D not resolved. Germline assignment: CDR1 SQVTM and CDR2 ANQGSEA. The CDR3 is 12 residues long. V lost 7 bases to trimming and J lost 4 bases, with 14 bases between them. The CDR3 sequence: CSAGPHGYEQYF. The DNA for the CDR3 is TGCAGCGCCGGGCCCCATGGGTACGAGCAGTACTTC.

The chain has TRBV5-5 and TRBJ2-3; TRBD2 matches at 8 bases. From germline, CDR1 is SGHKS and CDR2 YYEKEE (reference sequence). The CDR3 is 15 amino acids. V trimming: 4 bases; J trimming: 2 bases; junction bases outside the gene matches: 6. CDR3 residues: CASSHTSGHTDTQYF. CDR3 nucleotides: TGTGCCAGCAGCCATACTAGCGGTCACACAGATACGCAGTATTTT.

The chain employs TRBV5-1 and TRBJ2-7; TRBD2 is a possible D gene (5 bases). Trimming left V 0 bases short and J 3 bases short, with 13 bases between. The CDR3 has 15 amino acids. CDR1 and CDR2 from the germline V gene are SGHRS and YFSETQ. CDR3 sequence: CASSLGGNRGYEQYF. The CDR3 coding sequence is TGCGCCAGCAGCTTGGGAGGAAACCGGGGCTACGAGCAGTACTTC.

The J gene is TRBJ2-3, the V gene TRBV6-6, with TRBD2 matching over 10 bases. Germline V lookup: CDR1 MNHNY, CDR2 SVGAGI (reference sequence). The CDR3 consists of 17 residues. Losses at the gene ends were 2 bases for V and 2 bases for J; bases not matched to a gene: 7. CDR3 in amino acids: CASSYTSGAHITDTQYF. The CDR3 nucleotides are TGTGCCAGCAGTTACACTAGCGGGGCCCACATCACAGATACGCAGTATTTT.

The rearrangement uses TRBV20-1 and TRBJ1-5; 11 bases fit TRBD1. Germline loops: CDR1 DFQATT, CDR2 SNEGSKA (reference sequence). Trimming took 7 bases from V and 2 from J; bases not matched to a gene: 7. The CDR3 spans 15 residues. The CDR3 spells CSVEGDRGGNQPQHF. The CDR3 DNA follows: TGCAGTGTAGAGGGGGACAGGGGGGGCAATCAGCCCCAGCATTTT.

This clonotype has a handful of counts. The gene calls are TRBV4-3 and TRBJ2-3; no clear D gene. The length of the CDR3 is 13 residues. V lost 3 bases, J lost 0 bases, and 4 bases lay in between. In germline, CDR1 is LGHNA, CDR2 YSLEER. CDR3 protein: CASSHPSTDTQYF. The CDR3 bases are TGCGCCAGCAGCCACCCTAGCACAGATACGCAGTATTTT.

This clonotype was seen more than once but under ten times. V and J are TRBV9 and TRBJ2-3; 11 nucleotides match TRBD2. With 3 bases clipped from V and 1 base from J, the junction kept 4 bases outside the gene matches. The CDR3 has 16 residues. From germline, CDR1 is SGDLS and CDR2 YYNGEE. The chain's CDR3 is CASSDGTSGRTDTQYF. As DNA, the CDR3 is TGTGCCAGCAGCGACGGGACTAGCGGTCGCACAGATACGCAGTATTTT. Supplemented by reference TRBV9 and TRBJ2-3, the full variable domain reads DSGVTQTPKHLITATGQRVTLRCSPRSGDLSVYWYQQSLDQGLQFLIQYYNGEERAKGNILERFSAQQFPDLHSELNLSSLELGDSALYFCASSDGTSGRTDTQYFGPGTRLTVL.

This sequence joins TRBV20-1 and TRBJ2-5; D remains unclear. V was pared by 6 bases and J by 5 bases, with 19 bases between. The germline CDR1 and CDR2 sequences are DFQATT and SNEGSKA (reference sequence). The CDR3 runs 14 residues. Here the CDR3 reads CSATDRRIIETQYF. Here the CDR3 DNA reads TGCAGTGCCACAGACCGGCGCATTATTGAGACCCAGTACTTC.

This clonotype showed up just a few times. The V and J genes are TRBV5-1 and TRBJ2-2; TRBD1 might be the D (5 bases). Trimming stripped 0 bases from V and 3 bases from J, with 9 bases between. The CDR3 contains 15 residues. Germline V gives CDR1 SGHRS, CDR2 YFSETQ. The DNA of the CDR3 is TGCGCCAGCAGCTTGGTTGGACAACACACCGGGGAGCTGTTTTTT. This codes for CASSLVGQHTGELFF.

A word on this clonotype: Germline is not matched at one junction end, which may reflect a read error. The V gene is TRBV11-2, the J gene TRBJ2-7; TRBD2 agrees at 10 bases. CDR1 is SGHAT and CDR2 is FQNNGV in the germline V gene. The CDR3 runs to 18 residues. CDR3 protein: CASSLIRLAGVVFYELYF. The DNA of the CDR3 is TGTGCCAGCAGCTTAATCCGGCTAGCGGGAGTAGTGTTCTACGAGCTGTACTTC.

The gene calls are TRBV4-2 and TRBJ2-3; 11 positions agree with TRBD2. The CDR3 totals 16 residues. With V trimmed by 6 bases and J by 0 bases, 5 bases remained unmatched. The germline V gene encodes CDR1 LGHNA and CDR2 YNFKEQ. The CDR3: CASSRGLADSTDTQYF. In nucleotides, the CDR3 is TGTGCCAGCAGTCGGGGACTAGCGGATAGCACAGATACGCAGTATTTT.

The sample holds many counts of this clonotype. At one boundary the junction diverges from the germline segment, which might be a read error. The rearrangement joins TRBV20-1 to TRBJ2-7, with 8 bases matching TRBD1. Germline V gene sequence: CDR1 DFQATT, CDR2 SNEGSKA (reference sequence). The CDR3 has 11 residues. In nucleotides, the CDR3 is TGTTCAGGGGGCACGACCTACGAGCAGTACTTC. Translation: CSGGTTYEQYF.